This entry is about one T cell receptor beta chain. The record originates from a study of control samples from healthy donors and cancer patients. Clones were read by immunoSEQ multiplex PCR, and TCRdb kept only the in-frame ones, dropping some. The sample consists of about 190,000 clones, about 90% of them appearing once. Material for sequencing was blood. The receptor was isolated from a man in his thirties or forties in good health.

The CDR3 bases are TGTGCCAGCAGCCAAGAACCGGCGGGGTCTGGAAACACCATATATTTT. Translated: CASSQEPAGSGNTIYF. The V and J genes are TRBV3-1 (or the pseudogene TRBV3-2) and TRBJ1-3; D call uncertain. Trimming took off 0 bases at V and 1 base at J, with 10 bases between the two ends. The V gene's germline CDR1 is LGHDT and CDR2 YNNKEL (reference sequence). The CDR3 spans 16 residues.